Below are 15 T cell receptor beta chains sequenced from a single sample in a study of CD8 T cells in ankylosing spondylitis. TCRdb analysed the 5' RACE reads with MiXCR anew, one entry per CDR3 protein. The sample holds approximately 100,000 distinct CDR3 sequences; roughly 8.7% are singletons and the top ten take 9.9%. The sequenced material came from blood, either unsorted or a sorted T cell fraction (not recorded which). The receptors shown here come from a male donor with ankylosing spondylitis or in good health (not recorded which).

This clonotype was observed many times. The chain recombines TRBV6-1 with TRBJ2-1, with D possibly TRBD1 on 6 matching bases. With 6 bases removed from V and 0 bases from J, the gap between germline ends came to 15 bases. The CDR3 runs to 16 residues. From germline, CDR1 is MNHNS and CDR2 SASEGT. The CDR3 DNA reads TGTGCCAGCAGCCCGACAGGTTTTTCCTCCTACAATGAGCAGTTCTTC. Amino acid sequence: CASSPTGFSSYNEQFF.

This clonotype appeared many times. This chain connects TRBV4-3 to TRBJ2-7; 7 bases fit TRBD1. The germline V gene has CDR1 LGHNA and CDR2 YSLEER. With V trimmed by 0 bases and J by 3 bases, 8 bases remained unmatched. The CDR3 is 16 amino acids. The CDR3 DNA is TGCGCCAGCAGCCAAGAGGCCGGACAGGTCCACTACGAGCAGTACTTC. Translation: CASSQEAGQVHYEQYF.

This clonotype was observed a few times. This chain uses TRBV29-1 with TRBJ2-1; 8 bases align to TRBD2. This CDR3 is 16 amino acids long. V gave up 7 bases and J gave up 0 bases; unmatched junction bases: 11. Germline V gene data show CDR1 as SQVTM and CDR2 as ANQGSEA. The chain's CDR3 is CSACTSGGFSYNEQFF. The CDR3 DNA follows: TGCAGCGCCTGTACGAGCGGGGGTTTCTCCTACAATGAGCAGTTCTTC.

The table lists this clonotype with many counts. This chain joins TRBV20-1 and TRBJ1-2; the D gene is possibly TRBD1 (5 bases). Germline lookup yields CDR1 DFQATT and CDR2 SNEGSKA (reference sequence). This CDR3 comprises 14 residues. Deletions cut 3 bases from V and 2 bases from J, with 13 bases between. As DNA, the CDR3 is TGCAGTGCTAGGTCAGGGAGCGGGAACTATGGCTACACCTTC. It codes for CSARSGSGNYGYTF.

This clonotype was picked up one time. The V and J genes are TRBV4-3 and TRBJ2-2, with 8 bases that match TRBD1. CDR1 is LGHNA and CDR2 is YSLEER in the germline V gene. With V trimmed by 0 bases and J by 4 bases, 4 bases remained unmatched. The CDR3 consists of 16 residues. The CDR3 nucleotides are TGCGCCAGCAGCCAAGATAACAGGGGGAGCACCGGGGAGCTGTTTTTT. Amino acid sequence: CASSQDNRGSTGELFF.

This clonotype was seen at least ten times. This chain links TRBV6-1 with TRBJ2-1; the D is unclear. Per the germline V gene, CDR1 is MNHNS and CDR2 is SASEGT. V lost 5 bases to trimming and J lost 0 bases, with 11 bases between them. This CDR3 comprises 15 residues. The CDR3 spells CASSPDGFSYNEQFF. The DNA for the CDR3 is TGTGCCAGCAGTCCTGACGGTTTCTCCTACAATGAGCAGTTCTTC.

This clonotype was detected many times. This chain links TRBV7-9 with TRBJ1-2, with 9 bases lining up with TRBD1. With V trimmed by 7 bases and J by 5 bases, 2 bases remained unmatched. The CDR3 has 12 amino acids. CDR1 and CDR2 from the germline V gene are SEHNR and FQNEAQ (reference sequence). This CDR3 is CASTGTGYGYTF. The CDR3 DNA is TGTGCCAGCACCGGGACAGGGTATGGCTACACCTTC.

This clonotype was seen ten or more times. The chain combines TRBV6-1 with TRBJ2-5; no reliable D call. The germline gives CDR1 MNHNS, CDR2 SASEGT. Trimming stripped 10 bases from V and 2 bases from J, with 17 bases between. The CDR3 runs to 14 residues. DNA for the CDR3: TGTGCCATCTCGAGAGCGAGAAAACAAGAGACCCAGTACTTC. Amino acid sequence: CAISRARKQETQYF.

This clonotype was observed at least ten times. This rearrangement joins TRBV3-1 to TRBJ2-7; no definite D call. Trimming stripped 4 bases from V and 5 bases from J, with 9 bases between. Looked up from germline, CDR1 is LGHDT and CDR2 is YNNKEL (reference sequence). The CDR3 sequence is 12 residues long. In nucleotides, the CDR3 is TGTGCCAGCAGCCCGTACACAAACGAGCAGTACTTC. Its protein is CASSPYTNEQYF.

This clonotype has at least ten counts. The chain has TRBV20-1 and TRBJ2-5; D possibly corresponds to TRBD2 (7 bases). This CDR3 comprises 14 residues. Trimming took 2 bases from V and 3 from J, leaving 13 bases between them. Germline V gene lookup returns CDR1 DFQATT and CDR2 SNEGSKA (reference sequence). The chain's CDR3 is CSARRGADEETQYF. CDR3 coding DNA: TGCAGTGCTAGACGGGGGGCCGACGAAGAGACCCAGTACTTC.

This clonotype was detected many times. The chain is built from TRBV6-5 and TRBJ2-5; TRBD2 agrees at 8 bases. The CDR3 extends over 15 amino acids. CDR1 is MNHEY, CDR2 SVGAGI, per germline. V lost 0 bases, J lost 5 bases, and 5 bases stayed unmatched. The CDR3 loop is CASSYSREVVETQYF. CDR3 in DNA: TGTGCCAGCAGTTACTCGCGGGAGGTGGTCGAGACCCAGTACTTC.

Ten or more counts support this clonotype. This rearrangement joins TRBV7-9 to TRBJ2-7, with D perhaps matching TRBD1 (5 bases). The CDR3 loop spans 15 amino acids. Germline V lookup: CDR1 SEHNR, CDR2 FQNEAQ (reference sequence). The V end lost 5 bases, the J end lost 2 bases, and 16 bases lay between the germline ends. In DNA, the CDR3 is TGTGCCAGCAGCAGGTACACGACAGACACCTACGAGCAGTACTTC. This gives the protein CASSRYTTDTYEQYF.

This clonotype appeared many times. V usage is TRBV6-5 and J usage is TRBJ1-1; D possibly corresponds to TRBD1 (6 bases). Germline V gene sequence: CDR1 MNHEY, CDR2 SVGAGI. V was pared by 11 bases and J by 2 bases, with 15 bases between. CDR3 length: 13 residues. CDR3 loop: CAGGYRENTEAFF. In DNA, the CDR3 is TGTGCCGGTGGTTACAGGGAAAACACTGAAGCTTTCTTT.

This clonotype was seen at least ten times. CDR3: CASSRLAGGETQYF. The CDR3 region has the DNA TGTGCCAGCAGCCGACTAGCGGGAGGGGAGACCCAGTACTTC. The chain couples TRBV12-3 or TRBV12-4 to TRBJ2-5, with 14 bases fitting TRBD2. This CDR3 region has 14 residues. V lost 6 bases and J lost 5; bases outside the gene matches: 2.

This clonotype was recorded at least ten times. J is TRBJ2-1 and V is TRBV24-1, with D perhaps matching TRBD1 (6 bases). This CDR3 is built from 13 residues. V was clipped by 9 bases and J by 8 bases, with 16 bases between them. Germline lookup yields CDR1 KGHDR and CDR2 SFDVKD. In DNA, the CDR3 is TGTGCCACCCCAAGGGGGATCGGCGATGAGCAGTTCTTC. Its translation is CATPRGIGDEQFF.